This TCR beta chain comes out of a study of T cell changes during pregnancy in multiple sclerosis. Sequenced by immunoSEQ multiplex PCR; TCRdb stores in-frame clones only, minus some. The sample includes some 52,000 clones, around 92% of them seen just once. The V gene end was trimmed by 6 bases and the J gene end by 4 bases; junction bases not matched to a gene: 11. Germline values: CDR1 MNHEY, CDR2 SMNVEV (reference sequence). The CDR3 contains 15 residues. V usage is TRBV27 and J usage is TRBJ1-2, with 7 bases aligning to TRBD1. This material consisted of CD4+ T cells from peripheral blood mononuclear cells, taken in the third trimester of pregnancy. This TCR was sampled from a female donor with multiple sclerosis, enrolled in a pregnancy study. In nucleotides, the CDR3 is TGTGCCAGCAGCTTGACAGGGCTCCTTGGCTATGGCTACACCTTC. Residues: CASSLTGLLGYGYTF.